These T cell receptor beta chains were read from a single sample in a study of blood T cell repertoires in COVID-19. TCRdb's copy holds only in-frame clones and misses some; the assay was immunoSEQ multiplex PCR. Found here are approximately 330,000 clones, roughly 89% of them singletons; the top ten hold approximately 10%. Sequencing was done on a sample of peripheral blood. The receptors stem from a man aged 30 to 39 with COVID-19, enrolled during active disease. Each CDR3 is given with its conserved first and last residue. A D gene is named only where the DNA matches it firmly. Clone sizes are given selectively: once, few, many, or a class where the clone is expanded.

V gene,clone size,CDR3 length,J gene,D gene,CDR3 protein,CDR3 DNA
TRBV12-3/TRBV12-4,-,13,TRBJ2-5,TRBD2,CASSYTGGETQYF,TGTGCCAGCAGTTATACGGGAGGAGAGACCCAGTACTTC
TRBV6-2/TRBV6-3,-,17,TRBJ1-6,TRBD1,CASSFRQGRFYNSPLHF,TGTGCCAGCAGTTTCCGACAGGGGAGGTTCTATAATTCACCCCTCCACTTT
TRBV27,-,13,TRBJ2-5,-,CASSFGTGETQYF,TGTGCCAGCAGTTTTGGAACGGGGGAGACCCAGTACTTC
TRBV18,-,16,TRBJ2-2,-,CASSPPRQGISGELFF,TGTGCCAGCTCACCTCCTCGGCAGGGGATTTCCGGGGAGCTGTTTTTT
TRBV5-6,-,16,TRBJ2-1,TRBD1,CASSRASTGAYNEQFF,TGTGCCAGCAGCCGGGCGTCGACAGGGGCCTACAATGAGCAGTTCTTC
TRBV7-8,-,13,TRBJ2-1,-,CASSEDSYNEQFF,TGTGCCAGCAGCGAGGACTCATACAATGAGCAGTTCTTC
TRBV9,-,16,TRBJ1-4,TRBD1,CASSVVGTATNEKLFF,TGTGCCAGCAGCGTAGTAGGGACAGCAACTAATGAAAAACTGTTTTTT
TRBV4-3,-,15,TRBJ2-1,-,CASSQVLTRDNEQFF,TGCGCCAGCAGCCAAGTCCTAACCAGGGACAATGAGCAGTTCTTC
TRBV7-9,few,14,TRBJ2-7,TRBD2,CASSLRLAGTEQYF,TGTGCCAGCAGCTTACGCCTAGCGGGGACCGAGCAGTACTTC
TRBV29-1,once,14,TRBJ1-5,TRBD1,CSVALGQGDQPQHF,TGCAGCGTTGCCCTGGGACAGGGTGATCAGCCCCAGCATTTT
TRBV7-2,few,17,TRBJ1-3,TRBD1,CASSLGGQGIFGNTIYF,TGTGCCAGCAGCTTAGGAGGACAGGGAATTTTTGGAAACACCATATATTTT
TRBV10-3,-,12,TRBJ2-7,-,CAIWAGTYEQYF,TGTGCCATCTGGGCAGGGACCTACGAGCAGTACTTC
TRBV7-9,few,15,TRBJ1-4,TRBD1,CASSLGRQGWEKLFF,TGTGCCAGCAGCTTAGGCAGACAGGGTTGGGAAAAACTGTTTTTT
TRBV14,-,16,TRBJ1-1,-,CASSQEPGSMNTEAFF,TGTGCCAGCAGCCAAGAACCGGGGTCCATGAACACTGAAGCTTTCTTT
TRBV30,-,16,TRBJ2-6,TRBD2,CAGALGGESGANVLTF,TGTGCCGGGGCTTTGGGAGGGGAATCTGGGGCCAACGTCCTGACTTTC
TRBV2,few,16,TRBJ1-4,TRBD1,CASSWTGGASNEKLFF,TGTGCCAGCAGTTGGACAGGGGGCGCCTCTAATGAAAAACTGTTTTTT
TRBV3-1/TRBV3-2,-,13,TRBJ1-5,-,CASSLDRSLPQHF,TGTGCCAGCAGCCTAGACAGGTCCCTGCCCCAGCATTTT
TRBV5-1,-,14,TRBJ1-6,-,CASSLGTVESPLHF,TGCGCCAGCAGCTTGGGGACAGTAGAATCACCCCTCCACTTT
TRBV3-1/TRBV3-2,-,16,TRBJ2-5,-,CASSHTGEADKETQYF,TGTGCCAGCAGTCACACAGGGGAGGCGGATAAAGAGACCCAGTACTTC
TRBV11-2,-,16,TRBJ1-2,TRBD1,CASSLVGQGARYGYTF,TGTGCCAGCAGCTTAGTGGGACAGGGGGCGAGGTATGGCTACACCTTC
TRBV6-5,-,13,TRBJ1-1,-,CASSYSTGGEAFF,TGTGCCAGCAGTTACTCGACGGGGGGAGAAGCTTTCTTT
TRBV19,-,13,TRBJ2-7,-,CASSIPGYYEQYF,TGTGCCAGTAGTATTCCGGGTTATTACGAGCAGTACTTC
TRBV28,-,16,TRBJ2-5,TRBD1,CASSLAGTDRGKTQYF,TGTGCCAGCAGTTTGGCCGGGACAGACAGAGGAAAGACCCAGTACTTC
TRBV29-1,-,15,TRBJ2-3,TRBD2,CSVPELAGDSGTQYF,TGCAGCGTACCGGAACTAGCGGGGGATTCGGGTACGCAGTATTTT
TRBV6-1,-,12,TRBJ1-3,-,CASSEFENTIYF,TGTGCCAGCAGTGAATTTGAGAACACCATATATTTT
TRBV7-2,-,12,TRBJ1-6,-,CASSLYGGPLHF,TGTGCCAGCAGCTTATATGGGGGGCCCCTCCACTTT
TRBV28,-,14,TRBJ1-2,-,CASRIRTVVYGYTF,TGTGCCAGCAGAATTAGGACAGTCGTCTATGGCTACACCTTC
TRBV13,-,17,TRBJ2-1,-,CASSLGSGGGTYNEQFF,TGTGCCAGCAGCTTAGGGTCGGGCGGGGGCACCTACAATGAGCAGTTCTTC
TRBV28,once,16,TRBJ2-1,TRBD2,CASSFAEGGRNNEQFF,TGTGCCAGCAGTTTTGCTGAGGGAGGGCGGAATAATGAGCAGTTCTTC
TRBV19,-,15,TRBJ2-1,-,CASSIGRTTYNEQFF,TGTGCCAGTAGTATAGGCAGGACTACCTACAATGAGCAGTTCTTC
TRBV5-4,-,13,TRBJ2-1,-,CASSLVAGHEQFF,TGTGCCAGCAGCCTCGTCGCGGGACATGAGCAGTTCTTC
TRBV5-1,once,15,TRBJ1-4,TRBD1,CASSLPGTAGEKLFF,TGCGCCAGCAGCTTGCCCGGGACAGCAGGGGAAAAACTGTTTTTT
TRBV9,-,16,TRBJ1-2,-,CASSVSVGYPNYGYTF,TGTGCCAGCAGCGTTTCGGTGGGCTACCCTAACTATGGCTACACCTTC
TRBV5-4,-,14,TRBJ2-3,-,CASSFGEGADTQYF,TGTGCCAGCAGCTTTGGGGAGGGGGCAGATACGCAGTATTTT
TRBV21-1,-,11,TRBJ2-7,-,CASSSTREQYF,TGTGCCAGCAGCTCCACACGAGAGCAGTACTTC
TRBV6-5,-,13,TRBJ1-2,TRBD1,CATNSGQGRGYTF,TGTGCCACCAATAGCGGACAGGGACGTGGCTACACCTTC
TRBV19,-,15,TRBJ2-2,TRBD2,CASTSGGAQTGELFF,TGTGCCAGTACTAGCGGGGGGGCCCAGACCGGGGAGCTGTTTTTT
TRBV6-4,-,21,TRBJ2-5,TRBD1,CASSDPINRGHRSEFQETQYF,TGTGCCAGCAGTGACCCCATAAACAGGGGACACCGGTCGGAGTTTCAAGAGACCCAGTACTTC
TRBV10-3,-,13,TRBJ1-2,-,CAARQETTYGYTF,TGTGCCGCGAGACAGGAAACAACTTATGGCTACACCTTC
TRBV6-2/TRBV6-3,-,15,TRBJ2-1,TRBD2,CASSDGLAGVGEQFF,TGTGCCAGCAGTGACGGACTAGCGGGAGTCGGTGAGCAGTTCTTC
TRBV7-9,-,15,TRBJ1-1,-,CASSLEGGPWAEAFF,TGTGCCAGCAGCTTAGAGGGGGGGCCATGGGCTGAAGCTTTCTTT
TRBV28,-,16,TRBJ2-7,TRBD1,CASSLLMAGGSYEQYF,TGTGCCAGCAGTTTATTAATGGCAGGGGGTTCCTACGAGCAGTACTTC
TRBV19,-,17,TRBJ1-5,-,CASSVTRRGPLNQPQHF,TGTGCCAGTAGTGTGACAAGGAGGGGCCCATTAAATCAGCCCCAGCATTTT
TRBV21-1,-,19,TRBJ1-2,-,CASSKNWRGQLNHNYGYTF,TGTGCCAGCAGCAAAAACTGGAGGGGCCAGCTGAACCATAACTATGGCTACACCTTC
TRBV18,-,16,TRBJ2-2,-,CASSPNPGVNTGELFF,TGTGCCAGCTCACCAAACCCAGGGGTCAACACCGGGGAGCTGTTTTTT
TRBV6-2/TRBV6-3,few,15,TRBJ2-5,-,CASSYDDGGLETQYF,TGTGCCAGCAGTTACGACGACGGCGGGTTAGAGACCCAGTACTTC
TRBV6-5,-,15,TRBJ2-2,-,CASSPRSGVTGELFF,TGTGCCAGCAGCCCACGATCGGGGGTCACCGGGGAGCTGTTTTTT